Each of the 31 T cell receptor beta chains below was sequenced from the same sample in a study of cytomegalovirus exposure and HLA in healthy donors. PCR primers comprised 60 Vbeta and 13 Jbeta primers. Data came from immunoSEQ multiplex PCR; TCRdb stores just in-frame clones and leaves some out. The table has about 89,000 clones, less than 80% seen once. The specimen sequenced was PBMCs. These receptors all stem from a male donor in good health and CMV-seronegative.

This clone was seen a handful of times. V usage is TRBV18 and J usage is TRBJ1-6; tentatively, D is TRBD1 (5 bases). CDR3 length: 15 amino acids. CDR1 is KGHSH and CDR2 is LQKENI in the germline V gene. Between the trimmed V and J ends, which lost 1 base and 10 bases, there was a span of 14 bases. The CDR3 region is CASSPRAGSGSPLHF. CDR3 DNA: TGTGCCAGCTCACCACGGGCAGGGTCGGGCTCACCCCTCCACTTT.

This chain links TRBV11-2 with TRBJ1-5; 7 nucleotides match TRBD1. There are 15 residues in the CDR3. The germline gives CDR1 SGHAT, CDR2 FQNNGV. After removal of 2 bases from V and 5 bases from J, the junction contained 6 bases not matched to a gene. CDR3 amino acids: CASSLRGGEDQPQHF. CDR3 DNA sequence: TGTGCCAGCAGCTTAAGAGGGGGCGAGGATCAGCCCCAGCATTTT.

This chain connects TRBV19 to TRBJ1-1; TRBD1 agrees at 10 bases. The CDR3 spans 14 residues. J lost 3 bases, V lost 4 bases, and 2 bases had no gene match. Germline values: CDR1 LNHDA, CDR2 SQIVND (reference sequence). Here the CDR3 reads CASSKGQGYTEAFF. The CDR3 bases are TGTGCCAGTAGTAAGGGACAGGGGTACACTGAAGCTTTCTTT.

This CDR3 is CASRAQGVGGYTF. The DNA of the CDR3 is TGTGCCAGCAGAGCACAGGGAGTGGGTGGCTACACCTTC. The V and J genes are TRBV2 and TRBJ1-2; TRBD1 is a possible D gene (6 bases). From germline, CDR1 is SNHLY and CDR2 FYNNEI. The CDR3 contains 13 residues. Trimming took off 6 bases at V and 7 bases at J, with 15 bases between the two ends.

The chain couples TRBV5-6 to TRBJ2-3; the match to TRBD2 covers 12 bases. The CDR3 covers 18 residues. The V and J ends lost 4 bases and 0 bases, in that order; junction bases with no gene match: 9. CDR1 is SGHDT, CDR2 YYEEEE, per germline. The CDR3 sequence is CASSLSTSGGRSTDTQYF. In DNA form, the CDR3 reads TGTGCCAGCAGCCTCTCGACTAGCGGGGGTAGAAGCACAGATACGCAGTATTTT.

The V gene is TRBV4-3, the J gene TRBJ1-3, with TRBD1 matching 7 bases. Germline CDR1 LGHNA, CDR2 YSLEER. V was pared by 1 base and J by 1 base, with 7 bases of the junction left unmatched. The length of the CDR3 is 17 residues. Here the CDR3 reads CASSQVSGQASGNTIYF. As DNA, the CDR3 is TGCGCCAGCAGCCAAGTTTCTGGACAGGCTTCTGGAAACACCATATATTTT.

This clone showed up just a few times. The chain recombines TRBV28 with TRBJ1-2, with D maybe TRBD1 (6 bases). Germline V gives CDR1 MDHEN, CDR2 SYDVKM. V dropped 4 bases and J dropped 8 bases, with 20 bases sitting between them. The CDR3 spans 15 residues. The CDR3: CASSYIAGGRRGYTF. The CDR3 coding sequence is TGTGCCAGCAGTTATATTGCCGGGGGGCGTCGGGGCTACACCTTC.

V usage is TRBV6-4 and J usage is TRBJ2-3, with a possible D match to TRBD2 (6 bases). The V end lost 5 bases, the J end lost 4 bases, and 16 bases lay between the germline ends. The CDR3 has 15 residues. Germline CDR1 and CDR2: MRHNA and SNTAGT. As DNA, the CDR3 is TGTGCCAGCAGTCTAGGGGCTAGCGTGCCAGATACGCAGTATTTT. Translation: CASSLGASVPDTQYF.

The chain couples TRBV5-6 to TRBJ1-2; 7 bases map to TRBD1. J gave up 2 bases and V 3 bases, and 1 base lay outside the gene matches. This CDR3 has 13 residues. The germline V gene encodes CDR1 SGHDT and CDR2 YYEEEE. This chain's CDR3 is CASSSGQNYGYTF. DNA of the CDR3: TGTGCCAGCAGCTCGGGACAGAACTATGGCTACACCTTC.

The J gene is TRBJ2-3, the V gene TRBV28; 10 bases map to TRBD1. Germline CDR1 MDHEN, CDR2 SYDVKM. This CDR3 is 16 amino acids long. Trimming removed 6 bases from V and 1 base from J; junction bases left unmatched: 7. CDR3 region: CASRSDRGRGTDTQYF. In DNA form, the CDR3 reads TGTGCCAGCAGATCCGACAGGGGGCGAGGCACAGATACGCAGTATTTT.

The CDR3, as DNA: TGTGCCGGGCAAAGGACAGGGGGGGAGCTGTTTTTT. Its protein is CAGQRTGGELFF. The chain links TRBV2 to TRBJ2-2, with 8 bases that match TRBD1. Looked up from germline, CDR1 is SNHLY and CDR2 is FYNNEI. CDR3 length equals 12 residues. Losses at the gene ends were 11 bases for V and 8 bases for J; bases not matched to a gene: 7.

This clone was recorded once. V gene TRBV4-1 combines with J gene TRBJ2-5, with D hard to call. The V gene lost 0 bases and the J gene lost 2 bases, with 7 bases spanning the gap. The V gene's germline CDR1 is MGHRA and CDR2 YSYEKL. The CDR3 extends over 14 amino acids. CDR3 amino acids: CASSQDAQQETQYF. The CDR3 DNA follows: TGCGCCAGCAGCCAAGACGCACAGCAAGAGACCCAGTACTTC.

There are a few counts of this clone. The chain joins TRBV7-3 to TRBJ1-5; tentative D call: TRBD1 (6 bases). The CDR3 runs to 13 residues. CDR1 SGHTA and CDR2 FQGTGA come from the germline V gene. The V gene lost 6 bases and the J gene lost 5 bases, with 11 bases spanning the gap. CDR3 protein: CASSSTGHQPQHF. CDR3 coding DNA: TGTGCCAGCAGTTCGACAGGTCATCAGCCCCAGCATTTT.

The gene calls are TRBV27 and TRBJ2-5, with 7 bases aligning to TRBD1. The DNA end favors TRBJ2-7, so the J call may be wrong. The CDR3 is made up of 14 amino acids. Germline V gene sequence: CDR1 MNHEY, CDR2 SMNVEV (reference sequence). CDR3 DNA sequence: TGTGCCAGCAGTATGGACAGGTTAGGCTACGAGCAGTACTTC. It translates to CASSMDRLGYEQYF.

The J gene is TRBJ1-5, the V gene TRBV19; TRBD1 matches 9 bases. The length of the CDR3 is 16 residues. J was trimmed by 3 bases and V by 2 bases; bases with no gene match: 5. Germline V gene sequence: CDR1 LNHDA, CDR2 SQIVND (reference sequence). The CDR3 here is CASSITGQGFNQPQHF. In DNA form, the CDR3 reads TGTGCCAGTAGTATAACGGGACAGGGTTTCAATCAGCCCCAGCATTTT.

The rearrangement links TRBV6-5 to TRBJ2-7, with 8 bases that match TRBD1. V was pared by 6 bases and J by 9 bases, with 7 bases of the junction left unmatched. Germline CDR1 is MNHEY and CDR2 is SVGAGI. CDR3 size: 12 residues. The CDR3 DNA sequence: TGTGCCAGCAGCGGACAGGGATACCCGCAGTACTTC. This translates into CASSGQGYPQYF.

Of note for this clone: One end of the junction varies from germline; a read error may be responsible. The genes are TRBV9 and TRBJ1-5; D uncertain. CDR3 length: 11 amino acids. The germline CDR1 and CDR2 sequences are SGDLS and YYNGEE. CDR3 protein: CASGVAQPQHF. The CDR3 bases are TGTGCCAGCGGCGTGGCTCAGCCCCAGCATTTT.

The V call is TRBV11-2, the J call TRBJ2-2; 12 nucleotides match TRBD1. CDR3 size: 15 residues. Germline V lookup: CDR1 SGHAT, CDR2 FQNNGV. The junction had 8 bases not matched to a gene; V was cut back by 9 bases and J by 6 bases. This CDR3 reads CARGVGTGGSGELFF. The CDR3 DNA reads as TGTGCCAGAGGGGTCGGGACAGGGGGCTCCGGGGAGCTGTTTTTT.

Turning to this clone: Other DNA sequences within the sample encode an identical CDR3. V and J are TRBV5-4 and TRBJ1-2, with 9 bases fitting TRBD1. The CDR3 spans 15 residues. Germline V gene lookup returns CDR1 SGHNT and CDR2 YYREEE (reference sequence). Germline trimming cut 4 bases from V and 9 bases from J; bases unmatched to any gene: 13. CDR3 nucleotide sequence: TGTGCCAGCAGCCCGCCCGGGACAGGGTCTACGCGCTACACCTTC. Protein: CASSPPGTGSTRYTF.

This sequence joins TRBV27 and TRBJ1-2, with 7 bases identical to TRBD1. The V and J ends lost 0 bases and 8 bases, in that order; junction bases with no gene match: 12. This CDR3 has 16 residues. Germline V lookup: CDR1 MNHEY, CDR2 SMNVEV (reference sequence). The CDR3 region is CASSLSGGTATMGYTF. The DNA of the CDR3 is TGTGCCAGCAGTTTATCTGGGGGGACAGCTACTATGGGCTACACCTTC.

V is TRBV28 and J is TRBJ1-6, with 9 bases aligning to TRBD1. Germline V gene data show CDR1 as MDHEN and CDR2 as SYDVKM. The CDR3 length is 17 residues. The V gene end was trimmed by 3 bases and the J gene end by 1 base; junction bases not matched to a gene: 4. This CDR3 reads CASSFTGGFSYNSPLHF. In DNA form, the CDR3 reads TGTGCCAGCAGTTTTACAGGGGGCTTTTCCTATAATTCACCCCTCCACTTT.

This rearrangement joins TRBV28 to TRBJ2-7; D call uncertain. This CDR3 is built from 14 residues. With 4 bases removed from V and 6 bases from J, the gap between germline ends came to 16 bases. The V gene's germline CDR1 is MDHEN and CDR2 SYDVKM. As DNA, the CDR3 is TGTGCCAGCAGTTCAGAGACATATGTTACCGAGCAGTACTTC. Translated: CASSSETYVTEQYF.

This clone was picked up one time. The chain couples TRBV11-2 to TRBJ1-6, with 11 positions matching TRBD1. CDR3 length: 15 residues. From germline, CDR1 is SGHAT and CDR2 FQNNGV. J was trimmed by 9 bases and V by 2 bases; bases with no gene match: 3. CDR3 protein: CASSLIGTGGSPLHF. DNA of the CDR3: TGTGCCAGCAGCTTAATCGGGACAGGGGGTTCACCCCTCCACTTT.

This chain's CDR3 is CASSEIQGIAEAFF. CDR3 coding DNA: TGTGCCAGCAGCGAGATACAGGGTATAGCTGAAGCTTTCTTT. The chain combines TRBV28 with TRBJ1-1; tentative D call: TRBD1 (6 bases). The CDR3 sequence is 14 residues long. Between the trimmed V and J ends, which lost 6 bases and 6 bases, there was a span of 17 bases. CDR1 and CDR2 from the germline V gene are MDHEN and SYDVKM.

In regard to this clone: This CDR3 is also generated by other DNA sequences in the sample. The V gene is TRBV5-6, the J gene TRBJ2-1, with 12 bases identical to TRBD2. The CDR3 totals 18 residues. V shed 1 base, J shed 6 bases, and the junction held 11 bases outside the gene matches. Looked up from germline, CDR1 is SGHDT and CDR2 is YYEEEE. The CDR3 DNA sequence: TGTGCCAGCAGCTTGCTAAATCCGGGACTAGCGGGTAGCAATGAGCAGTTCTTC. Encoded protein: CASSLLNPGLAGSNEQFF.

This clone was detected only once. V and J are TRBV6-1 and TRBJ2-5, with 9 positions matching TRBD2. The trim removed 6 bases at V and 0 bases at J, leaving 5 bases unmatched. Germline V gene data show CDR1 as MNHNS and CDR2 as SASEGT. The CDR3 is 15 residues long. CDR3 sequence: CASSDGLAYQETQYF. The CDR3 bases are TGTGCCAGCAGCGACGGACTAGCGTACCAAGAGACCCAGTACTTC.

V is TRBV6-5 and J is TRBJ1-6; D is undetermined. Germline values: CDR1 MNHEY, CDR2 SVGAGI. Deletions cut 7 bases from V and 0 bases from J, with 10 bases between. The CDR3 has 15 residues. The CDR3 DNA reads as TGTGCCAGCACCCCCCGGGGCTCCTATAATTCACCCCTCCACTTT. Amino acids: CASTPRGSYNSPLHF.

The chain has TRBV9 and TRBJ2-1; D perhaps matches TRBD1 (6 bases). Trimming cost V 4 bases and J 6 bases, with 17 bases left between them. This CDR3 region has 15 residues. The germline V gene has CDR1 SGDLS and CDR2 YYNGEE. In DNA form, the CDR3 reads TGTGCCAGCAGCACCCGGGACATAATGATCAATGAGCAGTTCTTC. Translation gives CASSTRDIMINEQFF.

A single count supports this clone. The chain employs TRBV27 and TRBJ1-2; 9 positions match TRBD1. The V and J ends lost 6 bases and 6 bases, in that order; junction bases with no gene match: 2. Germline V lookup: CDR1 MNHEY, CDR2 SMNVEV (reference sequence). This CDR3 has 12 residues. The CDR3 spells CASSRTGDGYTF. Here the CDR3 DNA reads TGTGCCAGCAGCAGGACAGGGGATGGCTACACCTTC.

The chain couples TRBV29-1 to TRBJ1-4; perhaps TRBD1 as D (5 bases). Germline V gene lookup returns CDR1 SQVTM and CDR2 ANQGSEA. The length of the CDR3 is 15 residues. Trimming stripped 6 bases from V and 0 bases from J, with 14 bases between. The CDR3 DNA follows: TGCAGCGTACGACAGTCCGTTGCAACTAATGAAAAACTGTTTTTT. This sequence encodes CSVRQSVATNEKLFF.

This chain connects TRBV7-2 to TRBJ1-1; 8 bases are shared with TRBD1. This CDR3 has 15 residues. Germline-derived CDR1 and CDR2 are SGHTA and FQGNSA. V lost 2 bases, J lost 7 bases, and 9 bases stayed unmatched. CDR3 in amino acids: CASSLLGTGNFEAFF. CDR3 sequence (DNA): TGTGCCAGCAGCTTACTCGGGACAGGAAACTTTGAAGCTTTCTTT.